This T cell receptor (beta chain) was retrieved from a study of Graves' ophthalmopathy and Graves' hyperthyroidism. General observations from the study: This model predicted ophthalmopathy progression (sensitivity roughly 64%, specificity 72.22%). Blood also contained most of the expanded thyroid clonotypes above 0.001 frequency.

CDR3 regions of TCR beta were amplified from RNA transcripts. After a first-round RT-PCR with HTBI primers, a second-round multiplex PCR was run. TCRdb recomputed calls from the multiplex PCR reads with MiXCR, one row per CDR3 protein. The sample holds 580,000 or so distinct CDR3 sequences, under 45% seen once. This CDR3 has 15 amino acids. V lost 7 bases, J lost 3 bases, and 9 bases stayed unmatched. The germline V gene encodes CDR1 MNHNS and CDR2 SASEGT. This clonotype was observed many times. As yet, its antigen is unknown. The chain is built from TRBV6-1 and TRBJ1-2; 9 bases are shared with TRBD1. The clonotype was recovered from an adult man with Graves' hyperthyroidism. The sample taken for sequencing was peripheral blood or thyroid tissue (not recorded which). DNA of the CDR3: TGTGCCAGCACCTTACAGGGGGCGGTTGACTATGGCTACACCTTC. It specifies CASTLQGAVDYGYTF.